Each of the 24 T cell receptor beta chains below was sequenced from the same sample in a study of CD8+ T cells in alopecia areata. Extraction and reverse transcription of RNA yielded cDNA as the sequencing template. Assay used: immunoSEQ multiplex PCR; TCRdb lists only in-frame clones, some missing. Here the sample spans about 110,000 clones, approximately 59% being singletons. Sequences were obtained from CD8+ T cells sorted from blood. These TCRs come from a human donor in good health.

This chain links TRBV27 with TRBJ1-2, with TRBD1 identical over 7 bases. Trimming at V came to 1 base and at J to 3 bases, leaving 11 bases not matched to a gene. Germline CDR1 MNHEY, CDR2 SMNVEV (reference sequence). The CDR3 loop spans 17 amino acids. The CDR3 DNA reads TGTGCCAGCAGTTTATTCCTGGGGGCTCAGGGGGACTATGGCTACACCTTC. Its translation: CASSLFLGAQGDYGYTF.

This rearrangement joins TRBV29-1 to TRBJ2-3; D remains ambiguous. CDR1 is SQVTM, CDR2 ANQGSEA, per germline. The ends were cut back, 7 bases at V and 4 bases at J, with 6 bases in the middle. The CDR3 has 10 residues. The chain's CDR3 is CSGRADTQYF. CDR3 bases: TGCAGCGGAAGGGCAGATACGCAGTATTTT.

V is TRBV11-2 and J is TRBJ2-1; possible D gene TRBD1, 6 bases. The V end was cut by 5 bases, the J end by 15 bases, with 14 bases between. The V gene's germline CDR1 is SGHAT and CDR2 FQNNGV. The CDR3 consists of 11 residues. CDR3 DNA sequence: TGTGCCAGCAGCCGAGGGGACATGGCGTTCTTC. Encoded protein: CASSRGDMAFF.

The chain uses TRBV14 and TRBJ1-2; D ambiguous. Trimming shortened V by 4 bases and J by 3 bases, and 9 bases separated the two germline ends. The CDR3 contains 13 residues. Germline assignment: CDR1 SGHDN and CDR2 FVKESK. Here the CDR3 DNA reads TGTGCCAGCAGCCCCGGTAATCACTATGGCTACACCTTC. Translation gives CASSPGNHYGYTF.

V and J are TRBV5-6 and TRBJ2-7; 10 bases agree with TRBD2. The CDR3 is 16 amino acids. Germline V gives CDR1 SGHDT, CDR2 YYEEEE. The trim removed 4 bases at V and 2 bases at J, leaving 9 bases unmatched. CDR3 region: CASSRSGGTTTYEQYF. The CDR3 DNA follows: TGTGCCAGCAGCCGTAGCGGGGGGACAACTACCTACGAGCAGTACTTC.

This clone has more than one count but fewer than ten. The chain uses TRBV29-1 and TRBJ2-7; D uncertain. Trimming shortened V by 4 bases and J by 0 bases, and 7 bases separated the two germline ends. CDR3 length: 12 residues. The germline CDR1 and CDR2 sequences are SQVTM and ANQGSEA. CDR3 coding DNA: TGCAGCGTTGGAGTAAGCTCCTACGAGCAGTACTTC. Translation: CSVGVSSYEQYF.

This clone was detected a few times. The chain recombines TRBV5-6 with TRBJ2-1; D is perhaps TRBD1 (6 bases). The CDR3 contains 14 residues. CDR1 and CDR2 (germline): SGHDT, YYEEEE. Trimming left V 5 bases short and J 3 bases short, with 12 bases between. The CDR3 protein is CASSVGTRYNEQFF. For the CDR3, the DNA is TGTGCCAGCAGTGTCGGGACACGCTACAATGAGCAGTTCTTC.

The V call is TRBV10-3, the J call TRBJ2-1; D gene ambiguous. Trimming took 3 bases from V and 8 from J, leaving 11 bases between them. The CDR3 is 13 amino acids. CDR1 is ENHRY and CDR2 is SYGVKD in the germline V gene. The CDR3: CAISEARSDEQFF. Here the CDR3 DNA reads TGTGCCATCAGTGAAGCACGGTCCGATGAGCAGTTCTTC.

The chain links TRBV7-9 to TRBJ2-5; 7 nucleotides agree with TRBD1. This CDR3 is built from 14 residues. V trimming: 5 bases; J trimming: 5 bases; junction bases outside the gene matches: 8. Germline values: CDR1 SEHNR, CDR2 FQNEAQ (reference sequence). CDR3 protein: CASSGRQGTETQYF. In nucleotides, the CDR3 is TGTGCCAGCAGCGGGCGACAGGGAACGGAGACCCAGTACTTC.

This chain links TRBV7-9 with TRBJ2-6, with TRBD1 matching 8 bases. J was trimmed by 0 bases and V by 5 bases; bases with no gene match: 12. CDR1 and CDR2 (germline): SEHNR, FQNEAQ (reference sequence). The CDR3 runs to 19 residues. CDR3 region: CASSLPRAGGYSGANVLTF. The CDR3 nucleotides read TGTGCCAGCAGCCTACCGAGGGCAGGGGGCTACTCTGGGGCCAACGTCCTGACTTTC.

This clone was seen a handful of times. The J gene is TRBJ2-1, the V gene TRBV28; TRBD2 matches 14 bases. The CDR3 covers 16 residues. V shed 7 bases and J 5 bases; nucleotides not matched to a gene: 7. CDR1 and CDR2 (germline): MDHEN, SYDVKM. The CDR3 is CASTGLAGGTDNEQFF. CDR3 nucleotides: TGTGCCAGCACCGGACTAGCGGGGGGCACTGACAATGAGCAGTTCTTC.

This clone was seen a handful of times. The chain uses TRBV28 and TRBJ2-7; a possible D gene is TRBD2 (6 bases). Deletions cut 7 bases from V and 2 bases from J, with 15 bases between. Germline lookup yields CDR1 MDHEN and CDR2 SYDVKM. This CDR3 spans 14 amino acids. CDR3 sequence: CASKTTGLTYEQYF. DNA of the CDR3: TGTGCCAGCAAGACCACGGGACTTACCTACGAGCAGTACTTC.

The V call is TRBV4-2, the J call TRBJ2-7; 7 nucleotides agree with TRBD2. Losses at the gene ends were 4 bases for V and 3 bases for J; bases not matched to a gene: 6. This CDR3 has 14 residues. In germline, CDR1 is LGHNA, CDR2 YNFKEQ. CDR3 in DNA: TGTGCCAGCAGCCTAGACAGCGGGGACTACGAGCAGTACTTC. This translates into CASSLDSGDYEQYF.

V and J are TRBV4-1 and TRBJ2-1, with TRBD2 matching 8 bases. The V segment lost 0 bases and the J segment 4 bases; nucleotides outside the gene matches: 5. The CDR3 contains 16 residues. Looked up from germline, CDR1 is MGHRA and CDR2 is YSYEKL. This CDR3 is CASSQDNSGMYNEQFF. The DNA of the CDR3 is TGCGCCAGCAGCCAAGATAATAGCGGGATGTACAATGAGCAGTTCTTC.

Only a few counts were recorded for this clone. The rearrangement links TRBV6-6 to TRBJ2-1; TRBD1 is a possible D gene (5 bases). CDR3 length: 16 residues. V lost 5 bases to trimming and J lost 8 bases, with 22 bases between them. CDR1 is MNHNY, CDR2 SVGAGI, per germline (reference sequence). CDR3 protein: CASSRGRIRAGDEQFF. CDR3 DNA: TGTGCCAGCAGTAGGGGTCGGATAAGGGCAGGCGATGAGCAGTTCTTC.

The CDR3 reads CATSRSLTDGYTF. In DNA, the CDR3 is TGTGCCACCAGCAGATCCCTTACTGATGGCTACACCTTC. This rearrangement joins TRBV15 to TRBJ1-2; unclear D gene. Trimming removed 2 bases at V and 6 bases at J, with 10 bases between. From germline, CDR1 is LNHNV and CDR2 YYDKDF (reference sequence). CDR3 length: 13 amino acids.

This clone showed up just a few times. The rearrangement joins TRBV5-6 to TRBJ2-2, with D perhaps matching TRBD1 or TRBD2 (5 bases each). CDR1 is SGHDT and CDR2 is YYEEEE in the germline V gene. The CDR3 runs 15 residues. Trimming removed 0 bases from V and 6 bases from J, with 12 bases in between. Here the CDR3 reads CASSLEGSWAGELFF. The CDR3 DNA is TGTGCCAGCAGCTTGGAGGGGAGTTGGGCCGGGGAGCTGTTTTTT.

The chain has TRBV4-1 and TRBJ2-7; tentatively, D is TRBD1 or TRBD2 (6 bases each). The CDR3 has 15 residues. Per the germline V gene, CDR1 is MGHRA and CDR2 is YSYEKL. Deletions cut 0 bases from V and 5 bases from J, with 14 bases between. The CDR3 DNA is TGCGCCAGCAGCCAAGATTCCGGGGGCGGGAACGAGCAGTACTTC. Translating it yields CASSQDSGGGNEQYF.

This chain connects TRBV20-1 to TRBJ2-1, with 7 bases matching TRBD2. CDR3 length equals 11 residues. J lost 6 bases, V lost 6 bases, and 2 bases had no gene match. Germline loops: CDR1 DFQATT, CDR2 SNEGSKA (reference sequence). The CDR3 here is CSAGGLNEQFF. CDR3 sequence (DNA): TGCAGTGCGGGAGGGCTCAATGAGCAGTTCTTC.

The chain uses TRBV13 and TRBJ1-1, with D unclear. Germline V CDR1 and CDR2: PRHDT, FYEKMQ (reference sequence). This CDR3 is 17 amino acids long. V gave up 0 bases and J gave up 2 bases, with 16 bases separating them. The CDR3 loop is CASSLGRRKIANTEAFF. In DNA, the CDR3 is TGTGCCAGCAGCTTAGGCCGTAGGAAAATTGCAAACACTGAAGCTTTCTTT. Based on the CDR3 plus reference TRBV13 and TRBJ1-1, the full variable domain is AAGVIQSPRHLIKEKRETATLKCYPIPRHDTVYWYQQGPGQDPQFLISFYEKMQSDKGSIPDRFSAQQFSDYHSELNMSSLELGDSALYFCASSLGRRKIANTEAFFGQGTRLTVV.

This clone was observed a few times. A read error may produce the germline difference seen at one junction end. The rearrangement joins TRBV29-1 to TRBJ2-1, with 8 bases identical to TRBD2. The CDR3 contains 13 residues. Germline CDR1 is SQVTM and CDR2 is ANQGSEA. This CDR3 is CSVGGGPYNEQLF. In DNA form, the CDR3 reads TGCAGCGTTGGCGGGGGGCCCTACAATGAGCAGCTCTTC.

This clone has more than one count but fewer than ten. This sequence joins TRBV4-3 and TRBJ1-1, with TRBD1 matching 8 bases. Trimming at V came to 0 bases and at J to 5 bases, leaving 11 bases not matched to a gene. Germline values: CDR1 LGHNA, CDR2 YSLEER. CDR3 length equals 17 residues. CDR3 bases: TGCGCCAGCAGCCAAGATAGGGCAGGGGGCGTGGGGACTGAAGCTTTCTTT. It codes for CASSQDRAGGVGTEAFF.

This clone appeared a few times. The DNA is left out, because the CDR3 cannot be placed on it with certainty; the CDR3 is given as TCRdb lists it. This chain connects TRBV7-2 to TRBJ2-3. The CDR3 length is 12 residues, termini included. Germline CDR1 is SGHTA and CDR2 is FQGNSA. This CDR3 reads CASSVGVGASIF.

The chain has TRBV13 and TRBJ2-3, with unresolved D. The CDR3 has 13 amino acids. Germline lookup yields CDR1 PRHDT and CDR2 FYEKMQ (reference sequence). The germline V and J ends were trimmed by 3 bases and 6 bases, with 10 bases remaining between them. CDR3 loop: CASSLSLTDTQYF. Here the CDR3 DNA reads TGTGCCAGCAGCTTGTCATTGACGGATACGCAGTATTTT.